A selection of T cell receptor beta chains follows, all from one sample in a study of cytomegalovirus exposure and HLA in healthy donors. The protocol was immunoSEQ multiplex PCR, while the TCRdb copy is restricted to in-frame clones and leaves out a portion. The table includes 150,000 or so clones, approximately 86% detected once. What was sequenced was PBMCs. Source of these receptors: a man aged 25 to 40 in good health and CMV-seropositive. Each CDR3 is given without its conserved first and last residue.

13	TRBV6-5	ASSYTGVSGNTIY
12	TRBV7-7	ASSRQGAEETQY
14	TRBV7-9	ASSLIPGYKNTEAF
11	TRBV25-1	ASMDRGGSPLH
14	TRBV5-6	ASSLGQGSLNTEAF
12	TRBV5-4	ASSVAGGLFEQY
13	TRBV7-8	ASSAQGVPNYGYT
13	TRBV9	ASSVIQAGSTEAF
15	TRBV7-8	ASSRDYPPAANEKLF
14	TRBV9	ASTPSGSALYNEQF